Each of the 26 T cell receptor beta chains below was sequenced from the same sample in a study of patients and donors after allogeneic stem cell transplantation. Via MiXCR, TCRdb re-called the RT-PCR reads, giving one row per CDR3 protein. This table holds 410,000 or so distinct CDR3 sequences, under 20% found once. Sequenced input: blood, either unsorted or a sorted T cell fraction (not recorded which). These receptors were taken from a human donor who was either an allogeneic HSCT recipient or a stem cell or donor lymphocyte infusion donor (not recorded which). It is not recorded whose cells these are; they may come from a transplant donor.

The chain joins TRBV6-2 or TRBV6-3 to TRBJ2-3; D is uncertain. The CDR3 is 11 residues long. The germline CDR1 and CDR2 sequences are MNHEY and SVGEGT. The V and J ends lost 7 bases and 4 bases respectively, with 6 bases between them. The CDR3 loop is CASTGSDTQYF. CDR3 in DNA: TGTGCCAGCACGGGCTCAGATACGCAGTATTTT.

In its sample, this clonotype was seen a few times. The J gene is TRBJ2-5, the V gene TRBV18; D is possibly TRBD2 (6 bases). Trimming stripped 4 bases from V and 3 bases from J, with 9 bases between. The CDR3 covers 13 residues. Germline V lookup: CDR1 KGHSH, CDR2 LQKENI. As DNA, the CDR3 is TGTGCCAGCTCACGCGGGACGGAAGAGACCCAGTACTTC. This translates into CASSRGTEETQYF.

This clonotype turned up a few times. The chain has TRBV7-9 and TRBJ2-3, with no clear D. Trimming shortened V by 1 base and J by 4 bases, and 6 bases separated the two germline ends. The CDR3 totals 13 residues. The germline V gene has CDR1 SEHNR and CDR2 FQNEAQ (reference sequence). The CDR3 bases are TGTGCCAGCAGCTTAGGGTCGCCAGATACGCAGTATTTT. The encoded protein is CASSLGSPDTQYF.

This clonotype was seen more than once but under ten times. The J gene is TRBJ2-1, the V gene TRBV2; 7 bases agree with TRBD2. Germline loops: CDR1 SNHLY, CDR2 FYNNEI. The CDR3 contains 14 residues. In nucleotides, the CDR3 is TGTGCGGGCAACTTTCGCGGGAGTAGCAATGAGCAGTTCTTC. It specifies CAGNFRGSSNEQFF.

This clonotype turned up a few times. The V and J genes are TRBV3-1 and TRBJ2-7; 9 nucleotides match TRBD2. With 4 bases clipped from V and 1 base from J, the junction kept 8 bases outside the gene matches. The CDR3 is 16 residues long. Germline V gene sequence: CDR1 LGHDT, CDR2 YNNKEL (reference sequence). The CDR3 DNA follows: TGTGCCAGCAGCCCCGAAGGAGCGGGAGGTTCCTACGAGCAGTACTTC. It specifies CASSPEGAGGSYEQYF.

The rearrangement joins TRBV7-6 to TRBJ2-7; 8 bases match TRBD2. Looked up from germline, CDR1 is SGHVS and CDR2 is FNYEAQ. CDR3 size: 12 residues. V shed 7 bases and J 6 bases; nucleotides not matched to a gene: 5. The DNA for the CDR3 is TGTGCCAGCAAGGAGGCGGGAGGCGAGCAGTACTTC. Amino acid sequence: CASKEAGGEQYF. Full variable domain (rest looked up from reference TRBV7-6 and TRBJ2-7): GAGVSQSPRYKVTKRGQDVALRCDPISGHVSLYWYRQALGQGPEFLTYFNYEAQQDKSGLPNDRFSAERPEGSISTLTIQRTEQRDSAMYRCASKEAGGEQYFGPGTRLTVT.

The chain is built from TRBV30 and TRBJ1-5; TRBD1 matches 7 bases. The V gene's germline CDR1 is GTSNPN and CDR2 SVGIG (reference sequence). V was clipped by 2 bases and J by 1 base; unmatched bases: 5. The CDR3 extends over 15 amino acids. CDR3 sequence (DNA): TGTGCCTGGAGTCCAAGGGGGCCAAGCAATCAGCCCCAGCATTTT. As protein: CAWSPRGPSNQPQHF.

This clonotype was seen only a few times. The chain carries TRBV15 and TRBJ2-7; 11 nucleotides line up with TRBD2. This CDR3 is 16 amino acids long. With V trimmed by 0 bases and J by 3 bases, 4 bases remained unmatched. The germline gives CDR1 LNHNV, CDR2 YYDKDF (reference sequence). CDR3 amino acids: CATSRDRLAGLYEQYF. For the CDR3, the DNA is TGTGCCACCAGCAGAGATCGACTAGCGGGACTCTACGAGCAGTACTTC.

The sample holds a few counts of this clonotype. This chain links TRBV5-1 with TRBJ2-5; D gene ambiguous. V lost 0 bases and J lost 3, with 12 bases in between. The germline CDR1 and CDR2 sequences are SGHRS and YFSETQ. This CDR3 spans 15 amino acids. The CDR3 region is CASSLAAAAEETQYF. The CDR3 nucleotides are TGCGCCAGCAGCTTGGCGGCGGCGGCCGAAGAGACCCAGTACTTC.

This clonotype was seen a few times. V and J are TRBV7-9 and TRBJ2-1; the match to TRBD2 covers 13 bases. Germline V gene sequence: CDR1 SEHNR, CDR2 FQNEAQ (reference sequence). The CDR3 is 15 amino acids. Trimming removed 5 bases from V and 7 bases from J; junction bases left unmatched: 5. This chain's CDR3 is CASSPRGLAGNEQFF. The CDR3 DNA is TGTGCCAGCAGCCCCCGGGGACTAGCGGGGAATGAGCAGTTCTTC.

Points on this clonotype: Compared with germline, one end of the junction differs, possibly owing to a read error. The chain employs TRBV20-1 and TRBJ2-2, with a possible D match to TRBD1 (6 bases). In germline, CDR1 is DFQATT, CDR2 SNEGSKA (reference sequence). The CDR3 is 13 amino acids. DNA of the CDR3: TGCAGTGCTAGAGGGACAGTCACCGGGGTGCTGTTTTTT. The encoded protein is CSARGTVTGVLFF.

The genes are TRBV7-3 and TRBJ2-3, with 7 bases lining up with TRBD1. The germline gives CDR1 SGHTA, CDR2 FQGTGA. Germline trimming cut 3 bases from V and 6 bases from J; bases unmatched to any gene: 6. CDR3 length: 14 residues. Written as DNA, the CDR3 is TGTGCCAGCAGCTTCCAAACAGGGGCGGATACGCAGTATTTT. This sequence encodes CASSFQTGADTQYF.

In its sample, this clonotype was seen many times. This chain connects TRBV5-1 to TRBJ2-7, with 7 bases matching TRBD1. V lost 5 bases, J lost 3 bases, and 11 bases stayed unmatched. CDR3 length: 15 amino acids. CDR1 and CDR2 from the germline V gene are SGHRS and YFSETQ. CDR3 in amino acids: CASSLGGGSNYEQYF. CDR3 bases: TGCGCCAGCAGTCTAGGGGGCGGCAGCAACTACGAGCAGTACTTC. Variable domain in full (rest from reference TRBV5-1 and TRBJ2-7): KAGVTQTPRYLIKTRGQQVTLSCSPISGHRSVSWYQQTPGQGLQFLFEYFSETQRNKGNFPGRFSGRQFSNSRSEMNVSTLELGDSALYLCASSLGGGSNYEQYFGPGTRLTVT.

V gene TRBV12-5 combines with J gene TRBJ2-5; TRBD1 agrees at 9 bases. There are 14 residues in the CDR3. Germline trimming cut 4 bases from V and 4 bases from J; bases unmatched to any gene: 4. Germline assignment: CDR1 LGHNT and CDR2 FRNRAP. The DNA of the CDR3 is TGTGCTAGTGGTTCAAGGACAGGGGTAGAGACCCAGTACTTC. It is translated as CASGSRTGVETQYF.

The chain uses TRBV3-1 and TRBJ2-7, with D unresolved. The ends were cut back, 1 base at V and 7 bases at J, with 11 bases in the middle. The CDR3 contains 13 residues. Germline V gene sequence: CDR1 LGHDT, CDR2 YNNKEL (reference sequence). The CDR3 bases are TGTGCCAGCAGCCAAGTTATAGGTGTTGAGCAGTACTTC. Amino acid sequence: CASSQVIGVEQYF.

This sequence joins TRBV5-1 and TRBJ2-2; TRBD2 agrees at 9 bases. Per germline, CDR1 SGHRS and CDR2 YFSETQ. Germline trimming cut 6 bases from V and 2 bases from J; bases unmatched to any gene: 8. This CDR3 is 16 amino acids long. The CDR3 DNA reads as TGCGCCAGCAACCCCGGACTAGCGTTAAACACCGGGGAGCTGTTTTTT. It yields the protein CASNPGLALNTGELFF.

The table lists this clonotype with a few counts. The chain recombines TRBV5-1 with TRBJ2-5; 10 nucleotides line up with TRBD1. The CDR3 totals 14 residues. Germline V CDR1 and CDR2: SGHRS, YFSETQ. Trimming took 7 bases from V and 4 from J; bases not matched to a gene: 7. The DNA for the CDR3 is TGCGCCAGCCAGACAGGGGGCTGGACAGAGACCCAGTACTTC. This codes for CASQTGGWTETQYF.

This chain connects TRBV29-1 to TRBJ2-5, with no clear D. The germline V gene has CDR1 SQVTM and CDR2 ANQGSEA. This CDR3 has 13 amino acids. V lost 4 bases and J lost 1, with 10 bases in between. The DNA for the CDR3 is TGCAGCGTTGGCTTTGGGGTCCAAGAGACCCAGTACTTC. Translating it yields CSVGFGVQETQYF.

This sequence joins TRBV27 and TRBJ1-5; TRBD1 aligns across 8 bases. CDR1 is MNHEY, CDR2 SMNVEV, per germline (reference sequence). The CDR3 sequence is 11 residues long. CDR3 sequence (DNA): TGTGCAACAGGGGGAAGTAAGCCCCAGCATTTT. Translated, it gives CATGGSKPQHF.

This clonotype showed up just a few times. The chain uses TRBV27 and TRBJ2-5; 8 nucleotides agree with TRBD2. The CDR3 totals 16 residues. In germline, CDR1 is MNHEY, CDR2 SMNVEV (reference sequence). Trimming took 5 bases from V and 4 from J; bases not matched to a gene: 12. The CDR3 nucleotides are TGTGCCAGCAGTCGAGGGGGACTAGAGCATCCAGAGACCCAGTACTTC. Translated, it gives CASSRGGLEHPETQYF.

This clonotype has only a few counts. The V call is TRBV7-9, the J call TRBJ2-1; the match to TRBD2 covers 10 bases. The CDR3 covers 15 residues. V gave up 5 bases and J gave up 6 bases; unmatched junction bases: 7. Germline V gene lookup returns CDR1 SEHNR and CDR2 FQNEAQ (reference sequence). The CDR3 region has the DNA TGTGCCAGCAGCCCCTTAGCGGGGGGCCTCAATGAGCAGTTCTTC. This encodes CASSPLAGGLNEQFF.

In its sample, this clonotype was seen many times. J is TRBJ2-7 and V is TRBV18; D unresolved. The CDR3 consists of 13 residues. Per germline, CDR1 KGHSH and CDR2 LQKENI. Trimming left V 8 bases short and J 2 bases short, with 13 bases between. CDR3: CASSPPGPYEQYF. The CDR3 coding sequence is TGTGCCAGCAGCCCTCCAGGCCCCTACGAGCAGTACTTC.

The rearrangement joins TRBV27 to TRBJ2-3; a weak D match, TRBD2 (5 bases). The V and J ends lost 3 bases and 6 bases respectively, with 13 bases between them. CDR1 MNHEY and CDR2 SMNVEV come from the germline V gene (reference sequence). This CDR3 is built from 14 residues. In DNA form, the CDR3 reads TGTGCCAGCAGTTTTCCCGGACCGGGGGATACGCAGTATTTT. Protein: CASSFPGPGDTQYF.

The CDR3: CASSALQGVNTEAFF. The CDR3 bases are TGTGCCAGCAGTGCACTACAGGGGGTGAACACTGAAGCTTTCTTT. The chain recombines TRBV6-1 with TRBJ1-1; 8 bases are a match to TRBD1. CDR3 length: 15 amino acids. Trimming cost V 4 bases and J 0 bases; bases outside gene matches: 4. Germline V lookup: CDR1 MNHNS, CDR2 SASEGT.

This clonotype was observed at least ten times. The J gene is TRBJ2-5, the V gene TRBV10-3; D is ambiguous. This CDR3 is 14 amino acids long. V gave up 10 bases and J gave up 1 base, with 16 bases separating them. Germline CDR1 reads ENHRY; CDR2 reads SYGVKD. CDR3: CATSFGQSQETQYF. In nucleotides, the CDR3 is TGTGCCACCTCGTTTGGGCAGTCCCAAGAGACCCAGTACTTC.

The V call is TRBV11-3, the J call TRBJ2-5, with TRBD1 matching over 7 bases. V gave up 7 bases and J gave up 1 base; unmatched junction bases: 3. The CDR3 loop spans 13 amino acids. Germline V gene lookup returns CDR1 SGHNT and CDR2 YENEEA. This chain's CDR3 is CASTWDSQETQYF. Written as DNA, the CDR3 is TGTGCCAGCACGTGGGACAGCCAAGAGACCCAGTACTTC.